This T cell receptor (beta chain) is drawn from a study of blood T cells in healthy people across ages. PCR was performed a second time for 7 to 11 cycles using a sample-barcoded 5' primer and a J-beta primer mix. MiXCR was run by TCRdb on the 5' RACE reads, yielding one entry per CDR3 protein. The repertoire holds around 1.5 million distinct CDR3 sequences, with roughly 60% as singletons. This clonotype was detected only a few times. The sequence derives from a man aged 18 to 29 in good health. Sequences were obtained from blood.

The CDR3: CSAYWTGANIQYF. The CDR3, as DNA: TGCAGTGCTTATTGGACAGGGGCTAACATTCAGTACTTC. The chain couples TRBV20-1 to TRBJ2-7, with 9 bases lining up with TRBD1. Gene TRBJ2-4 matches the end of the DNA better, so the J call may be wrong. The CDR3 is 13 amino acids. The germline V gene encodes CDR1 DFQATT and CDR2 SNEGSKA (reference sequence).